Following are 28 T cell receptor beta chains from one sample sequenced in a study of cytomegalovirus exposure and HLA in healthy donors. PCR was performed using 60 Vbeta and 13 Jbeta primers. Assay: immunoSEQ multiplex PCR; the TCRdb copy retains only in-frame clones and omits some. The table includes more than 90,000 clones, 82% detected once. The sample consisted of PBMCs. The receptors come from a man under 40 in good health and CMV-seropositive.

The chain couples TRBV2 to TRBJ1-4; D remains ambiguous. Germline V gene sequence: CDR1 SNHLY, CDR2 FYNNEI. Trimming took 4 bases from V and 1 from J, leaving 19 bases between them. This CDR3 contains 18 residues. CDR3 sequence: CASSVSRLSLRTNEKLFF. The CDR3 nucleotides are TGTGCCAGCAGTGTCTCCAGGCTCTCTCTGCGAACTAATGAAAAACTGTTTTTT.

The chain is built from TRBV13 and TRBJ2-7; 9 bases are shared with TRBD1. CDR3 length equals 14 residues. V dropped 4 bases and J dropped 7; count of bases not matched to a gene: 8. The germline V gene encodes CDR1 PRHDT and CDR2 FYEKMQ (reference sequence). CDR3 sequence (DNA): TGTGCCAGCAGCTGGACACAGGGGGCTGGGGAGCAGTACGTC. Protein: CASSWTQGAGEQYV.

The rearrangement joins TRBV2 to TRBJ2-1; 9 bases align to TRBD2. J lost 4 bases, V lost 3 bases, and 7 bases had no gene match. Germline V gene sequence: CDR1 SNHLY, CDR2 FYNNEI. The length of the CDR3 is 16 residues. The CDR3 nucleotides are TGTGCCAGCAGTGACCTTCCTAGCGGGGTATACAATGAGCAGTTCTTC. Translated, it gives CASSDLPSGVYNEQFF.

The V and J genes are TRBV11-3 and TRBJ2-2; D remains ambiguous. Trimming took off 0 bases at V and 2 bases at J, with 4 bases between the two ends. Germline CDR1 is SGHNT and CDR2 is YENEEA. This CDR3 region has 14 residues. In DNA form, the CDR3 reads TGTGCCAGCAGCTTAGACAGTAACACCGGGGAGCTGTTTTTT. It yields the protein CASSLDSNTGELFF.

This rearrangement joins TRBV5-5 to TRBJ2-1, with a tentative D call TRBD2 (6 bases). Germline V CDR1 and CDR2: SGHKS, YYEKEE (reference sequence). The CDR3 has 15 amino acids. The V and J ends lost 0 bases and 15 bases respectively, with 22 bases between them. This CDR3 reads CASSLVEFGGAPPFF. CDR3 nucleotides: TGTGCCAGCAGCTTGGTAGAGTTCGGGGGAGCCCCACCGTTCTTC. The full variable domain, its missing parts supplied by reference TRBV5-5 and TRBJ2-1, is DAGVTQSPTHLIKTRGQQVTLRCSPISGHKSVSWYQQVLGQGPQFIFQYYEKEERGRGNFPDRFSARQFPNYSSELNVNALLLGDSALYLCASSLVEFGGAPPFFGPGTRLTVL.

V and J are TRBV5-1 and TRBJ2-2, with D possibly TRBD1 on 5 matching bases. Germline CDR1 SGHRS, CDR2 YFSETQ. V was clipped by 2 bases and J by 8 bases, with 13 bases between them. The CDR3 totals 14 residues. The CDR3 bases are TGCGCCAGCAGCTTACAGGTAGCAGGAGGGGAGCTGTTTTTT. It encodes CASSLQVAGGELFF.

Details on this clone: Different DNA sequences within this sample yield the same CDR3. This chain connects TRBV5-1 to TRBJ2-2; 8 positions match TRBD1. CDR1 is SGHRS and CDR2 is YFSETQ in the germline V gene. V lost 4 bases, J lost 4 bases, and 6 bases stayed unmatched. This CDR3 contains 15 residues. CDR3 nucleotides: TGCGCCAGCAGCCTTGGACAGGGCTCCACCGGGGAGCTGTTTTTT. Translating gives CASSLGQGSTGELFF.

The CDR3 DNA reads as TGTGCCAGCAGCTTTTCAGGCGCCTACGAGCAGTACGTC. As protein: CASSFSGAYEQYV. The chain employs TRBV5-5 and TRBJ2-7, with unresolved D. V lost 2 bases, J lost 2 bases, and 8 bases lay in between. Germline V gene data show CDR1 as SGHKS and CDR2 as YYEKEE (reference sequence). The CDR3 loop spans 13 amino acids.

The chain employs TRBV4-1 and TRBJ2-3; 11 bases align to TRBD2. The CDR3 loop spans 17 amino acids. Germline loops: CDR1 MGHRA, CDR2 YSYEKL. V lost 4 bases to trimming and J lost 0 bases; unmatched junction nucleotides: 6. CDR3 in DNA: TGCGCCAGCAGCCGACGACTAGCGGGGACGAGCACAGATACGCAGTATTTT. This codes for CASSRRLAGTSTDTQYF.

The chain has TRBV5-4 and TRBJ2-3; 11 bases are shared with TRBD2. There are 16 residues in the CDR3. Trimming removed 0 bases from V and 7 bases from J; junction bases left unmatched: 7. Germline lookup yields CDR1 SGHNT and CDR2 YYREEE (reference sequence). DNA of the CDR3: TGTGCCAGCAGCTTGGCCACTAGCGGGAGAAGGAATACGCAGTATTTT. It is translated as CASSLATSGRRNTQYF.

This clone was observed a handful of times. The genes are TRBV6-1 and TRBJ2-1, with 7 bases aligning to TRBD2. The CDR3 is 13 residues long. CDR1 and CDR2 (germline): MNHNS, SASEGT. The trim removed 3 bases at V and 6 bases at J, leaving 2 bases unmatched. The CDR3 is CASSEERGNEQFF. CDR3 DNA: TGTGCCAGCAGTGAGGAGCGGGGCAATGAGCAGTTCTTC.

The CDR3 DNA reads as TGCGCCAGCAGCCAGCGACCGGAAACTGAAGCTTTCTTT. It specifies CASSQRPETEAFF. This rearrangement joins TRBV5-1 to TRBJ1-1; the D is unclear. Trimming took 4 bases from V and 5 from J, leaving 12 bases between them. Germline V gene lookup returns CDR1 SGHRS and CDR2 YFSETQ. The CDR3 loop spans 13 amino acids.

CDR3 nucleotides: TGTGCCAGCTCTTTTTGGAGTGGCGCCTACGAGCAGTACTTC. Translating gives CASSFWSGAYEQYF. This chain links TRBV28 with TRBJ2-7; D remains ambiguous. Germline V gives CDR1 MDHEN, CDR2 SYDVKM. Trimming stripped 8 bases from V and 2 bases from J, with 16 bases between. The CDR3 is 14 amino acids.

The chain carries TRBV10-2 and TRBJ2-7; D is possibly TRBD2 (6 bases). Trimming pared 3 bases from V and 5 bases from J, leaving 17 bases between. This CDR3 is 15 amino acids long. From germline, CDR1 is WSHSY and CDR2 SAAADI. CDR3 loop: CASSDWISGVHEQYF. CDR3 nucleotide sequence: TGCGCCAGCAGTGATTGGATCTCGGGGGTCCACGAGCAGTACTTC.

The chain combines TRBV10-3 with TRBJ2-1; no clear D. Germline V gene data show CDR1 as ENHRY and CDR2 as SYGVKD. This CDR3 is built from 12 residues. The V gene lost 4 bases and the J gene lost 10 bases, with 11 bases spanning the gap. This chain's CDR3 is CAISVLAGEQFF. CDR3 nucleotide sequence: TGTGCCATCAGTGTCTTAGCTGGCGAGCAGTTCTTC.

The rearrangement links TRBV6-5 to TRBJ1-6, with a weak D call TRBD1 (6 bases). V was trimmed by 8 bases and J by 5 bases, leaving 13 bases between them. Looked up from germline, CDR1 is MNHEY and CDR2 is SVGAGI. This CDR3 is 14 amino acids long. This CDR3 is CASRPGDNNSPLHF. CDR3 nucleotide sequence: TGTGCCAGCCGTCCAGGGGACAATAATTCACCCCTCCACTTT.

The J gene is TRBJ2-3, the V gene TRBV5-1; 11 bases are a match to TRBD2. With V trimmed by 4 bases and J by 6 bases, 10 bases remained unmatched. CDR3 length: 16 amino acids. Germline V gene lookup returns CDR1 SGHRS and CDR2 YFSETQ. The CDR3 DNA is TGCGCCAGCAGCCCCTTAGCGGGAGGGCCCACTGATACGCAGTATTTT. This encodes CASSPLAGGPTDTQYF.

Here the CDR3 DNA reads TGTGCCAGCTCACTAACCGGGACAGGGGGCCCAGATACGCAGTATTTT. Translating it yields CASSLTGTGGPDTQYF. The gene calls are TRBV18 and TRBJ2-3, with TRBD1 matching over 12 bases. Unmatched junction bases numbered 6, after V lost 4 bases and J lost 4 bases. This CDR3 comprises 16 residues. Germline loops: CDR1 KGHSH, CDR2 LQKENI.

V usage is TRBV9 and J usage is TRBJ1-2, with TRBD1 as a possible D gene (5 bases). Per germline, CDR1 SGDLS and CDR2 YYNGEE. The CDR3 loop spans 11 amino acids. Trimming took 4 bases from V and 9 from J, leaving 10 bases between them. The CDR3 here is CASSTGLSYTF. In DNA, the CDR3 is TGTGCCAGCAGCACGGGACTCAGCTACACCTTC.

CDR3 loop: CAISLSSGDGQYNEQFF. The CDR3 nucleotides are TGTGCCATCAGTCTGAGTAGTGGGGACGGACAGTACAATGAGCAGTTCTTC. This sequence joins TRBV10-3 and TRBJ2-1, with a tentative D call TRBD1 (6 bases). The ends were cut back, 5 bases at V and 4 bases at J, with 21 bases in the middle. There are 17 residues in the CDR3. Per germline, CDR1 ENHRY and CDR2 SYGVKD.

The chain recombines TRBV7-9 with TRBJ1-1; D call uncertain. CDR1 SEHNR and CDR2 FQNEAQ come from the germline V gene (reference sequence). The CDR3 has 16 residues. V was trimmed by 2 bases and J by 5 bases, leaving 18 bases between them. The CDR3 bases are TGTGCCAGCAGCTTATTCGGTCGGGGAAGAAGAACTGAAGCTTTCTTT. Translation: CASSLFGRGRRTEAFF.

This rearrangement joins TRBV6-1 to TRBJ1-5; perhaps TRBD1 as D (6 bases). Germline CDR1 MNHNS, CDR2 SASEGT. This CDR3 has 13 amino acids. The V end lost 4 bases, the J end lost 7 bases, and 11 bases lay between the germline ends. The CDR3: CASSVGHGQPQHF. In DNA form, the CDR3 reads TGTGCCAGCAGTGTGGGACACGGGCAGCCCCAGCATTTT.

The rearrangement links TRBV5-5 to TRBJ2-2, with 7 bases aligning to TRBD2. The CDR3 consists of 15 residues. From germline, CDR1 is SGHKS and CDR2 YYEKEE (reference sequence). V lost 5 bases and J lost 2; bases outside the gene matches: 6. Here the CDR3 reads CASSRLADNTGELFF. The CDR3 nucleotides read TGTGCCAGCAGTCGACTAGCAGATAACACCGGGGAGCTGTTTTTT.

The V and J genes are TRBV7-2 and TRBJ2-5, with 7 bases that match TRBD2. J lost 2 bases, V lost 1 base, and 4 bases had no gene match. There are 15 residues in the CDR3. Germline V gives CDR1 SGHTA, CDR2 FQGNSA. The CDR3 spells CASSLVSAGQETQYF. The CDR3 bases are TGTGCCAGCAGCTTAGTGTCAGCGGGGCAAGAGACCCAGTACTTC.

The rearrangement joins TRBV18 to TRBJ1-5, with TRBD1 identical over 7 bases. CDR3 length equals 13 residues. Germline V lookup: CDR1 KGHSH, CDR2 LQKENI. V dropped 2 bases and J dropped 6; count of bases not matched to a gene: 1. The CDR3 protein is CASSPGDSQPQHF. The DNA of the CDR3 is TGTGCCAGCTCACCAGGGGACAGTCAGCCCCAGCATTTT.

The rearrangement links TRBV2 to TRBJ2-5; D may be TRBD1 (6 bases). The CDR3 sequence is 13 residues long. CDR1 is SNHLY and CDR2 is FYNNEI in the germline V gene. With 3 bases removed from V and 1 base from J, the gap between germline ends came to 6 bases. CDR3 protein: CASSEDSQETQYF. For the CDR3, the DNA is TGTGCCAGCAGTGAGGACAGCCAAGAGACCCAGTACTTC.

The gene calls are TRBV2 and TRBJ1-1; maybe TRBD1 (6 bases). V was cut by 5 bases and J by 3 bases, with 16 bases left in between. CDR3 length equals 15 residues. The germline V gene encodes CDR1 SNHLY and CDR2 FYNNEI. The CDR3 bases are TGTGCCAGCAGTTTACAACAGGGAGTTTACACTGAAGCTTTCTTT. As protein: CASSLQQGVYTEAFF.

The chain carries TRBV6-1 and TRBJ2-5; D is possibly TRBD2 (7 bases). The J call is uncertain, as TRBJ2-7 better fits the DNA end. The CDR3 contains 15 residues. The germline CDR1 and CDR2 sequences are MNHNS and SASEGT. CDR3 DNA sequence: TGTGCCAGCACGCCCGGGGGGCGGCCCTCCTACGAGCAGTACTTC. Translating it yields CASTPGGRPSYEQYF.